Presented here are 17 T cell receptor beta chains from one specimen sequenced in a study of blood T cells in healthy people across ages. A J-beta primer mix and a sample-barcoded 5' primer were used in a second PCR of about 7 to 11 cycles. MiXCR, run by TCRdb on the 5' RACE reads, gives a single entry per CDR3 protein. In the table there are about 1.1 million distinct CDR3 sequences, around two fifths of which are singletons. The sequenced material came from blood. Receptors originate from a man between 18 and 29 years old in good health.

The V and J genes are TRBV9 and TRBJ1-5, with 7 bases identical to TRBD1. Germline assignment: CDR1 SGDLS and CDR2 YYNGEE. J lost 4 bases, V lost 3 bases, and 7 bases had no gene match. This CDR3 comprises 15 residues. Here the CDR3 reads CASSAQGGDNQPQHF. The CDR3 bases are TGTGCCAGCAGCGCTCAGGGGGGGGATAATCAGCCCCAGCATTTT.

About this clonotype: A read error may account for a junction end that differs from germline. V is TRBV12-3 or TRBV12-4 and J is TRBJ2-3; no definite D call. The length of the CDR3 is 13 residues. CDR3 DNA sequence: TGTGCCAGCAGTTTAGTGAGCGCAGATGCGCAGTATTTT. It yields the protein CASSLVSADAQYF.

In regard to this clonotype: Relative to the germline gene, one junction end is altered; a read error may explain this. This chain links TRBV20-1 with TRBJ2-1; D call uncertain. Germline loops: CDR1 DFQATT, CDR2 SNEGSKA (reference sequence). The CDR3 has 13 amino acids. The CDR3 DNA sequence: TGCAGTGCTCTGAGCGTGGGGATAAATGAACAGTTCTTC. Its translation is CSALSVGINEQFF.

This clonotype has just a few counts. This chain links TRBV12-3 or TRBV12-4 with TRBJ1-4; perhaps TRBD1 as D (6 bases). This CDR3 is built from 13 residues. Trimming stripped 6 bases from V and 4 bases from J, with 9 bases between. The chain's CDR3 is CASSQDSNEKLFF. The CDR3 region has the DNA TGTGCCAGCAGCCAGGACAGTAATGAAAAACTGTTTTTT.

CDR3 sequence reads: CASSYSQGPATNEKLFF. The CDR3 DNA is TGTGCCAGCAGTTACTCGCAGGGGCCCGCAACTAATGAAAAACTGTTTTTT. This chain connects TRBV6-6 to TRBJ1-4; tentative D call: TRBD1 (6 bases). There are 17 residues in the CDR3. Germline CDR1 MNHNY, CDR2 SVGAGI (reference sequence). Trimming shortened V by 0 bases and J by 0 bases, and 11 bases separated the two germline ends.

The chain uses TRBV2 and TRBJ2-5; 9 bases agree with TRBD1. This CDR3 has 14 amino acids. The junction had 13 bases not matched to a gene; V was cut back by 6 bases and J by 11 bases. Per germline, CDR1 SNHLY and CDR2 FYNNEI. CDR3 DNA sequence: TGTGCCAGCAGCGCTGGGACAGGGTATAATGAGCAGTACTTC. As protein: CASSAGTGYNEQYF.

This chain links TRBV6-2 or TRBV6-3 with TRBJ2-1; 8 nucleotides agree with TRBD2. The V gene's germline CDR1 is MNHEY and CDR2 SVGEGT. The CDR3 has 14 amino acids. V was clipped by 6 bases and J by 6 bases; unmatched bases: 7. CDR3 sequence: CASRDTGTSNEQFF. DNA for the CDR3: TGTGCCAGCAGAGATACCGGGACTAGCAATGAGCAGTTCTTC.

In this sample, this clonotype turned up many times. The chain combines TRBV28 with TRBJ1-2, with D hard to call. Germline V gene sequence: CDR1 MDHEN, CDR2 SYDVKM. The CDR3 length is 11 residues. V lost 7 bases, J lost 4 bases, and 7 bases lay in between. In nucleotides, the CDR3 is TGTGCCAGCAAGGGATCCTATGGCTACACCTTC. This codes for CASKGSYGYTF.

The rearrangement links TRBV2 to TRBJ2-5, with unresolved D. The CDR3 spans 14 residues. Germline values: CDR1 SNHLY, CDR2 FYNNEI. Trimming shortened V by 8 bases and J by 0 bases, and 13 bases separated the two germline ends. The CDR3 loop is CASLPDTDQETQYF. CDR3 nucleotides: TGTGCCAGCTTACCCGACACGGACCAAGAGACCCAGTACTTC.

CDR3 sequence: CASSFRTGDNSPLHF. The CDR3 region has the DNA TGCGCCAGCAGCTTTAGGACAGGGGATAATTCACCCCTCCACTTT. This chain links TRBV5-1 with TRBJ1-6; 9 nucleotides line up with TRBD1. Unmatched junction bases numbered 2, after V lost 2 bases and J lost 5 bases. The CDR3 contains 15 residues. Germline-derived CDR1 and CDR2 are SGHRS and YFSETQ.

This sequence joins TRBV7-9 and TRBJ1-4; possibly TRBD1 for D (6 bases). The CDR3 spans 15 residues. Germline CDR1 reads SEHNR; CDR2 reads FQNEAQ (reference sequence). V dropped 5 bases and J dropped 4 bases, with 14 bases sitting between them. This CDR3 reads CASSPQDRLNEKLFF. In DNA, the CDR3 is TGTGCCAGCAGCCCCCAGGACAGACTTAATGAAAAACTGTTTTTT.

The J gene is TRBJ2-3, the V gene TRBV20-1, with TRBD2 identical over 8 bases. The junction had 4 bases not matched to a gene; V was cut back by 3 bases and J by 2 bases. Germline V CDR1 and CDR2: DFQATT, SNEGSKA (reference sequence). CDR3 length equals 14 residues. CDR3 in amino acids: CSASDSGATDTQYF. Here the CDR3 DNA reads TGCAGTGCTAGTGATAGCGGGGCCACAGATACGCAGTATTTT.

This clonotype has ten or more counts. The rearrangement uses TRBV7-2 and TRBJ2-7; D is unclear. V lost 6 bases and J 3 bases, leaving 6 bases between the germline ends. This CDR3 spans 11 amino acids. Germline V gene lookup returns CDR1 SGHTA and CDR2 FQGNSA. The CDR3 nucleotides read TGTGCCAGCAGTAATAACTACGAGCAGTACTTC. Translating gives CASSNNYEQYF. Supplemented by reference TRBV7-2 and TRBJ2-7, the full variable domain reads GAGVSQSPSNKVTEKGKDVELRCDPISGHTALYWYRQSLGQGLEFLIYFQGNSAPDKSGLPSDRFSAERTGGSVSTLTIQRTQQEDSAVYLCASSNNYEQYFGPGTRLTVT.

This clonotype showed up just once. This chain connects TRBV6-6 to TRBJ1-1; D unresolved. Between the trimmed V and J ends, which lost 5 bases and 5 bases, there was a span of 24 bases. The germline gives CDR1 MNHNY, CDR2 SVGAGI (reference sequence). The CDR3 sequence is 17 residues long. The CDR3 nucleotides are TGTGCCAGCAGTCCCGAGCCTTTTCTCCTCTCGACAACTGAAGCTTTCTTT. Protein sequence: CASSPEPFLLSTTEAFF.

This clonotype was seen more than once but under ten times. This chain links TRBV20-1 with TRBJ2-1; D uncertain. This CDR3 comprises 15 residues. V gave up 0 bases and J gave up 0 bases, with 9 bases separating them. The germline CDR1 and CDR2 sequences are DFQATT and SNEGSKA (reference sequence). CDR3 residues: CSARDRLVSYNEQFF. The CDR3 DNA is TGCAGTGCTAGAGATCGCCTGGTCTCCTACAATGAGCAGTTCTTC.

This clonotype was observed a few times. This chain uses TRBV4-1 with TRBJ1-5; TRBD1 matches at 7 bases. The CDR3 loop spans 14 amino acids. Germline CDR1 is MGHRA and CDR2 is YSYEKL. Trimming at V came to 8 bases and at J to 3 bases, leaving 7 bases not matched to a gene. Written as DNA, the CDR3 is TGCGCCAGCGCTCAGGGACAGATCAATCAGCCCCAGCATTTT. Amino acid sequence: CASAQGQINQPQHF.

The chain combines TRBV7-8 with TRBJ1-2; possible D gene TRBD1, 6 bases. CDR1 is SGHVS and CDR2 is FQNEAQ in the germline V gene. V was clipped by 1 base and J by 7 bases, with 10 bases between them. CDR3 length equals 13 residues. CDR3 protein: CASSLDRESGYTF. Written as DNA, the CDR3 is TGTGCCAGCAGCTTAGACAGGGAGAGTGGCTACACCTTC. Looking up the rest from reference TRBV7-8 and TRBJ1-2 gives the full variable domain: GAGVSQSPRYKVAKRGQDVALRCDPISGHVSLFWYQQALGQGPEFLTYFQNEAQLDKSGLPSDRFFAERPEGSVSTLKIQRTQQEDSAVYLCASSLDRESGYTFGSGTRLTVV.